The sequence of this TCR beta chain was determined in a study of blood T cell repertoires in COVID-19. Across the whole study: PBMCs, B-cell-depleted T cells, or T cells provided the cDNA or gDNA that made up the material.

Produced via immunoSEQ multiplex PCR; TCRdb's table is partial and in-frame only. The sample yields approximately 250,000 clones, around 88% seen once. Germline CDR1 SGHDT, CDR2 YYEEEE. Trimming took 1 base from V and 5 from J, leaving 6 bases between them. This CDR3 comprises 13 residues. The source material was PBMCs or T cells enriched from blood (not recorded which). The chain carries TRBV5-6 and TRBJ2-2, with D possibly TRBD2 on 5 matching bases. This sequence originates from a middle-aged woman with acute COVID-19. CDR3 residues: CASSLSGTGELFF. The DNA for the CDR3 is TGTGCCAGCAGCTTGTCGGGGACCGGGGAGCTGTTTTTT. The complete variable domain, with remaining parts taken from reference TRBV5-6 and TRBJ2-2, reads DAGVTQSPTHLIKTRGQQVTLRCSPKSGHDTVSWYQQALGQGPQFIFQYYEEEERQRGNFPDRFSGHQFPNYSSELNVNALLLGDSALYLCASSLSGTGELFFGEGSRLTVL.